The subject of this entry is one TCR beta chain. This sample was included in a study of blood T cell repertoires in COVID-19. CDR3 size: 16 residues. Germline-derived CDR1 and CDR2 are GTSNPN and SVGIG (reference sequence). Trimming stripped 2 bases from V and 1 base from J, with 15 bases between. The assay was immunoSEQ multiplex PCR, and TCRdb's table has in-frame clones only and misses some. Altogether more than 95,000 clones are present, around 90% being singletons, with the ten largest covering about 1.9%. The chain couples TRBV30 to TRBJ1-3, with a possible D match to TRBD1 (6 bases). The receptor was isolated from a man aged 50-60 years with COVID-19, enrolled during active disease. Sequencing was done on a sample of peripheral blood. CDR3 protein: CAWSRDRSYSGNTIYF. DNA of the CDR3: TGTGCCTGGAGTAGAGACAGGTCATATTCTGGAAACACCATATATTTT.